The entry below gives a single TCR beta chain sequence along with its context. The sample comes from a study of cytomegalovirus exposure and HLA in healthy donors. PCR amplification relied on 60 Vbeta primers (plus 13 Jbeta primers). TCRdb's table, derived via immunoSEQ multiplex PCR, lists solely in-frame clones and lacks some. Of 150,000 to 190,000 clones listed, approximately 81% were seen once; the top ten hold 1.3% to 1.5%. This CDR3 comprises 14 residues. Per germline, CDR1 SEHNR and CDR2 FQNEAQ (reference sequence). V lost 1 base and J 8 bases, leaving 14 bases between the germline ends. This chain joins TRBV7-9 and TRBJ1-2, with D maybe TRBD1 (5 bases). Sequencing used PBMCs. The origin of this receptor is a man aged 18 to 30 in good health and CMV-seronegative. DNA for the CDR3: TGTGCCAGCAGCTTAGAGGCAGGGCCAGCCGGCTACACCTTC. Encoded protein: CASSLEAGPAGYTF.